These 6 T cell receptor beta chains were all obtained from the same sample, sequenced in a study of blood T cell repertoires in COVID-19. Some clones are missing from TCRdb's copy, which holds only in-frame ones; the method was immunoSEQ multiplex PCR. The repertoire holds nearly 25,000 clones, with about 76% as singletons. Sequenced sample: peripheral blood. These receptors all come from a man in his 70s with acute or convalescent COVID-19.

DNA of the CDR3: TGTGCCAGCAGCTTAGCGACAGGGGGCGTGGGCTACACCTTC. This gives the protein CASSLATGGVGYTF. J is TRBJ1-2 and V is TRBV11-2; TRBD1 matches 10 bases. Germline V CDR1 and CDR2: SGHAT, FQNNGV. V lost 1 base and J lost 8; bases outside the gene matches: 4. This CDR3 comprises 14 residues.

The rearrangement links TRBV4-1 to TRBJ1-2; 11 nucleotides line up with TRBD1. The junction had 8 bases not matched to a gene; V was cut back by 1 base and J by 7 bases. The CDR3 is made up of 16 amino acids. Germline CDR1 is MGHRA and CDR2 is YSYEKL. The CDR3 DNA reads as TGCGCCAGCAGCCAAGCGGGGGGAGGACAGGGGGCTGGCTACACCTTC. Its translation: CASSQAGGGQGAGYTF.

The V call is TRBV7-9, the J call TRBJ2-5, with a tentative D call TRBD2 (6 bases). V gave up 8 bases and J gave up 2 bases, with 12 bases separating them. The CDR3 spans 13 residues. The germline CDR1 and CDR2 sequences are SEHNR and FQNEAQ (reference sequence). CDR3 DNA sequence: TGTGCCAGCCACCATGGGGGGCAAGAGACCCAGTACTTC. Protein sequence: CASHHGGQETQYF.

The rearrangement uses TRBV4-3 and TRBJ2-2, with D possibly matching TRBD1 (5 bases). The CDR3 loop spans 14 amino acids. V lost 3 bases, J lost 9 bases, and 14 bases lay in between. The germline gives CDR1 LGHNA, CDR2 YSLEER. The CDR3 DNA sequence: TGCGCCAGCAGCCACTTTGGGGCAGTTCGGGAGCTGTTTTTT. Translation: CASSHFGAVRELFF.

The gene calls are TRBV6-5 and TRBJ1-1; TRBD1 matches at 12 bases. Trimming removed 6 bases from V and 0 bases from J; junction bases left unmatched: 2. This CDR3 contains 15 residues. Germline values: CDR1 MNHEY, CDR2 SVGAGI. This CDR3 is CASSRDRGLNTEAFF. CDR3 DNA: TGTGCCAGCAGCCGGGACAGGGGGCTGAACACTGAAGCTTTCTTT.

The chain recombines TRBV7-2 with TRBJ2-3; TRBD2 aligns across 8 bases. The CDR3 has 16 amino acids. V shed 1 base, J shed 2 bases, and the junction held 5 bases outside the gene matches. Germline V gives CDR1 SGHTA, CDR2 FQGNSA. CDR3 protein: CASSLGLASATDTQYF. Written as DNA, the CDR3 is TGTGCCAGCAGCTTAGGACTAGCGTCCGCCACAGATACGCAGTATTTT. Complete variable domain (other parts from reference TRBV7-2 and TRBJ2-3): GAGVSQSPSNKVTEKGKDVELRCDPISGHTALYWYRQSLGQGLEFLIYFQGNSAPDKSGLPSDRFSAERTGGSVSTLTIQRTQQEDSAVYLCASSLGLASATDTQYFGPGTRLTVL.